This TCR beta chain was profiled in a study of CD8 T cells in ankylosing spondylitis. Findings of the study overall: Characteristic of ankylosing spondylitis blood, it appeared, was a TCR beta motif comprising eight highly homologous variants.

Germline V lookup: CDR1 SGHTA, CDR2 FQGNSA. After removal of 4 bases from V and 3 bases from J, the junction contained 4 bases not matched to a gene. The CDR3 spans 14 residues. Researchers built TCR beta libraries using quantitative 5'-RACE with molecular barcodes. TCRdb recomputed calls from the 5' RACE reads with MiXCR, one row per CDR3 protein. Of about 220,000 distinct CDR3 sequences in the sample, roughly 10% are singletons; the top ten hold about a fifth. This clonotype was found a few times. As yet, its antigen is unknown. The sequence was obtained from a male donor with ankylosing spondylitis or in good health (not recorded which). Sequenced: blood, either unsorted or a sorted T cell fraction (not recorded which). This sequence joins TRBV7-2 and TRBJ2-5; 8 positions agree with TRBD1. CDR3 DNA: TGTGCCAGCAGCTCGGAGACAGGGGAAGAGACCCAGTACTTC. Translating gives CASSSETGEETQYF.